Reported below is one TCR beta chain. Its specificity is unknown. The sample belongs to a study of T cells after yellow fever vaccination. General study findings and limits: The study noted that FACS-sorted repertoires could contain abundant clonotypes contaminating from the bulk population.

CDR3 length: 14 residues. CDR1 LGHDT and CDR2 YNNKEL come from the germline V gene (reference sequence). Deletions cut 1 base from V and 3 bases from J, with 10 bases between. One entry per CDR3 protein results from TCRdb running MiXCR on the 5' RACE reads. Of roughly 520,000 distinct CDR3 sequences listed, less than 25% are singletons. Sequencing was performed on PBMCs, taken roughly 20 days after the first yellow fever vaccination. The receptor comes from a man aged 18 to 29 who received the YFV17D yellow fever vaccine. V usage is TRBV3-1 and J usage is TRBJ2-7; unclear D gene. The CDR3 reads CASSQGPRNYEQYF. The CDR3, as DNA: TGTGCCAGCAGCCAAGGACCACGGAACTACGAGCAGTACTTC.